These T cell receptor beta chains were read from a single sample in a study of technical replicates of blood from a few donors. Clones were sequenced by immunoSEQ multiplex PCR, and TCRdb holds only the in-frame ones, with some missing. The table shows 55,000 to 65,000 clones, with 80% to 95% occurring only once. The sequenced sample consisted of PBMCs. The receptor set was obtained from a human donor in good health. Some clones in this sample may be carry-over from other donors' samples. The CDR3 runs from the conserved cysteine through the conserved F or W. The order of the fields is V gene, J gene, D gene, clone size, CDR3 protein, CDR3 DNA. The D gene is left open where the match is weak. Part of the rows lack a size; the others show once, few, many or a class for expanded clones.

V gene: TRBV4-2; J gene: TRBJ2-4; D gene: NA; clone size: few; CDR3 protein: CASSQAVRENIQYF; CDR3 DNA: TGTGCCAGCAGCCAAGCGGTCCGAGAAAACATTCAGTACTTC
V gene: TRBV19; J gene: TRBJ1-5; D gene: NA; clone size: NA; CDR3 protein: CASSIEGSQPQHF; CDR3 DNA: TGTGCCAGTAGTATAGAGGGGAGTCAGCCCCAGCATTTT
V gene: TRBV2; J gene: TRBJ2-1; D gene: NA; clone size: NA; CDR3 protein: CASSPKGLGLGANEQFF; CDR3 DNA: TGTGCCAGCAGTCCTAAGGGCCTCGGACTGGGGGCAAATGAGCAGTTCTTC
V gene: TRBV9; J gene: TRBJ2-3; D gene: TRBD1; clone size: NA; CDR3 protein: CASSTYRGLGTDTQYF; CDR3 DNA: TGTGCCAGCAGCACCTACAGGGGCTTAGGGACAGATACGCAGTATTTT
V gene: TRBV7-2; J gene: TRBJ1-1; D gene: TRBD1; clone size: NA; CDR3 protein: CASSLSGTGAEAFF; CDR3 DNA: TGTGCCAGCAGCTTATCCGGGACAGGGGCTGAAGCTTTCTTT
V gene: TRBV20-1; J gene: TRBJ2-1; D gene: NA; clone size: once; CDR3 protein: CSAPGNEQFF; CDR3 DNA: TGCAGTGCCCCAGGGAATGAGCAGTTCTTC
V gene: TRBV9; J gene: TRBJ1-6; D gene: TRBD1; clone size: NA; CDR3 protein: CASSVAETGIAPLHF; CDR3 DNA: TGTGCCAGCAGCGTAGCTGAGACAGGGATTGCACCCCTCCACTTT
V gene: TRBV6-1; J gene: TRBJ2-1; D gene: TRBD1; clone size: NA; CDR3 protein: CASNRDRTYNEQFF; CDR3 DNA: TGTGCCAGCAACCGGGACAGAACCTACAATGAGCAGTTCTTC
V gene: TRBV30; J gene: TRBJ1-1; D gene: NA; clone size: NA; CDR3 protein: CAWTPGRREAFF; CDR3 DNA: TGTGCCTGGACCCCCGGGAGGCGGGAAGCTTTCTTT
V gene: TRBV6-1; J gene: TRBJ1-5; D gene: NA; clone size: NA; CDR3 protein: CASSEGRTNNQPQHF; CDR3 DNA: TGTGCCAGCAGTGAGGGGCGGACAAACAATCAGCCCCAGCATTTT
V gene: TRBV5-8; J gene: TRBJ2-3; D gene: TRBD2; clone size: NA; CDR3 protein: CASSLGSASGGVDTQYF; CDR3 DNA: TGTGCCAGCAGCTTGGGATCGGCTAGCGGGGGGGTAGATACGCAGTATTTT
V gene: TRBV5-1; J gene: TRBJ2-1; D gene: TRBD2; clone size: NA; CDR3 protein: CASNGLAGGHEQFF; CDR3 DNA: TGCGCCAGCAATGGACTAGCGGGGGGTCATGAGCAGTTCTTC
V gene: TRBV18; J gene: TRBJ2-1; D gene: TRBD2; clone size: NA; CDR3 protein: CASSLNVVGLAGDNEQFF; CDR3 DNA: TGTGCCAGCTCACTTAATGTCGTGGGACTAGCGGGGGACAATGAGCAGTTCTTC
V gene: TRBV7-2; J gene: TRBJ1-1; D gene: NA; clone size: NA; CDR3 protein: CASSAFTGNTEAFF; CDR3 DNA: TGTGCCAGCAGCGCGTTTACAGGGAACACTGAAGCTTTCTTT
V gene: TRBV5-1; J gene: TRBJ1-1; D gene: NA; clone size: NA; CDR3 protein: CASSPGQFMNTEAFF; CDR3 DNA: TGCGCCAGCAGCCCTGGACAGTTTATGAACACTGAAGCTTTCTTT
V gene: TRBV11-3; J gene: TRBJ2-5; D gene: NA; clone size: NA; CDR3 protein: CASSARAGETQYF; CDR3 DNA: TGTGCCAGCAGCGCCAGGGCTGGGGAGACCCAGTACTTC
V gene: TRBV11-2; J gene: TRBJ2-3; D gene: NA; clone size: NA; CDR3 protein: CASSRTRGTDTQYF; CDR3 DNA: TGTGCCAGCAGTCGTACTAGAGGCACAGATACGCAGTATTTT
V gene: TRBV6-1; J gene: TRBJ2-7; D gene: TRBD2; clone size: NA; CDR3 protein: CASTDRGGGLSYEQYF; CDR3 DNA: TGTGCCAGCACTGACCGGGGCGGGGGGCTCTCCTACGAGCAGTACTTC
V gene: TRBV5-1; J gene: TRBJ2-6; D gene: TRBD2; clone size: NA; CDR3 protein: CASSRSRLAGGAGANVLTF; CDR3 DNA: TGCGCCAGCAGCAGATCACGACTAGCGGGAGGGGCTGGGGCCAACGTCCTGACTTTC
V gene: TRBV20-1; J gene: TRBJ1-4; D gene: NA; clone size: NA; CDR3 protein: CSANFNTGGFF; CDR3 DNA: TGCAGTGCCAATTTCAACACGGGAGGGTTTTTT
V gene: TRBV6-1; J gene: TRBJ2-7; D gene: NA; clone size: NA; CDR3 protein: CASAGQGIGSEQYF; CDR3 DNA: TGTGCCAGCGCCGGTCAGGGGATCGGCTCCGAGCAGTACTTC
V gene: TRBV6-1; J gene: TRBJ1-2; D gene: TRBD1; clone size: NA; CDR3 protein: CASRTGISGYTF; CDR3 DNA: TGTGCCAGCAGGACAGGGATTAGCGGCTACACCTTC
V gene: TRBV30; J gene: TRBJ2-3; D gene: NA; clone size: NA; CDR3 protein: CAWTQGGPTQYF; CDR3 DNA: TGTGCCTGGACTCAAGGAGGGCCCACGCAGTATTTT
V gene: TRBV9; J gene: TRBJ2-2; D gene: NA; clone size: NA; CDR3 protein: CASSGGGGKAGELFF; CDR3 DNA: TGTGCCAGCTCTGGAGGTGGGGGGAAAGCCGGGGAGCTGTTTTTT
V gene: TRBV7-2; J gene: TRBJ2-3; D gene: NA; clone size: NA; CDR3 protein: CASSFRGSDTQYF; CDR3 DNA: TGTGCCAGCAGCTTTAGAGGGTCAGATACGCAGTATTTT
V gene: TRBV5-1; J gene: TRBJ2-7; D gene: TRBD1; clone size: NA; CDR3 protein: CASSSNGQGFLSDEQYF; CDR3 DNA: TGCGCCAGCAGCTCCAATGGACAGGGTTTCCTGTCGGACGAGCAGTACTTC
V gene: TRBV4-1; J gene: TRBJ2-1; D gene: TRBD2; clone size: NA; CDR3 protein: CASSLREGGIYNEQFF; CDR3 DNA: TGCGCCAGCAGCCTTCGGGAGGGCGGGATCTACAATGAGCAGTTCTTC